Listed below are T cell receptor beta chains from one sample, sequenced in a study of cytomegalovirus exposure and HLA in healthy donors. Profiled with immunoSEQ multiplex PCR; TCRdb holds only in-frame clones, not every one. Altogether some 200,000 clones are present, about 80% being singletons, with the ten largest covering roughly 2%. The sample consisted of PBMCs. The receptors shown here come from a woman aged 30 to 39 in good health and CMV-seronegative. Both conserved end residues are part of each CDR3. D genes are given only for firm matches. The size field is filled for only some rows; it gives once, few, many or a size class.

d_gene | j_gene | v_gene | abundance | CDR3aa | CDR3nt
- | TRBJ2-7 | TRBV5-4 | few | CASSLGIFNSYEQYF | TGTGCCAGCAGCTTGGGGATTTTCAACAGCTACGAGCAGTACTTC
- | TRBJ2-7 | TRBV5-4 | few | CASSHYSYEQYF | TGTGCCAGCAGCCACTACTCCTACGAGCAGTACTTC
- | TRBJ1-2 | TRBV21-1 | - | CASRVQGADYGYTF | TGTGCCAGCAGGGTACAGGGGGCAGACTATGGCTACACCTTC
TRBD1 | TRBJ1-5 | TRBV7-2 | - | CASSPGQGNQPQHF | TGTGCCAGCAGCCCAGGACAGGGAAATCAGCCCCAGCATTTT
TRBD1 | TRBJ2-7 | TRBV6-5 | - | CASSPGTDYEQYF | TGTGCCAGCAGCCCCGGGACAGACTACGAGCAGTACTTC
- | TRBJ1-3 | TRBV7-2 | - | CASSLATYGNTIYF | TGTGCCAGCAGCTTAGCAACTTACGGTAACACCATATATTTT
TRBD2 | TRBJ2-3 | TRBV7-9 | - | CSSSLHSGGAGDTQYF | TGTTCCAGCAGCTTACACAGCGGGGGGGCCGGGGATACGCAGTATTTT
TRBD1 | TRBJ2-7 | TRBV15 | once | CATSRGQGTSEQYF | TGTGCCACCAGCAGAGGACAGGGGACGTCCGAGCAGTACTTC
TRBD1 | TRBJ1-6 | TRBV6-5 | - | CATRDRGNSPLHF | TGTGCCACCCGGGACAGGGGCAATTCACCCCTCCACTTT
TRBD1 | TRBJ1-1 | TRBV5-1 | - | CASSSNLQGPTEAFF | TGCGCCAGCAGCTCGAACCTACAGGGGCCCACTGAAGCTTTCTTT
TRBD1 | TRBJ1-2 | TRBV7-2 | - | CASSPGQVSSYGYTF | TGTGCCAGCAGCCCCGGACAGGTTAGTAGCTATGGCTACACCTTC
- | TRBJ2-6 | TRBV2 | - | CASSDGDGANVLTF | TGTGCCAGCAGTGACGGGGATGGGGCCAACGTCCTGACTTTC
TRBD2 | TRBJ2-3 | TRBV9 | - | CASSVGVAGGPDTQYF | TGTGCCAGCAGCGTAGGGGTAGCGGGGGGCCCAGATACGCAGTATTTT
- | TRBJ1-5 | TRBV28 | - | CASITGGDSNQPQHF | TGTGCCAGCATCACGGGGGGGGATAGCAATCAGCCCCAGCATTTT
TRBD1 | TRBJ1-2 | TRBV28 | - | CASSPSDRWSFNYGYTF | TGTGCCAGCAGTCCTTCGGACAGGTGGTCATTTAACTATGGCTACACCTTC
TRBD1 | TRBJ2-3 | TRBV14 | - | CASSQVAGQVTDTQYF | TGTGCCAGCAGCCAAGTTGCGGGACAGGTCACAGATACGCAGTATTTT
TRBD1 | TRBJ2-2 | TRBV2 | - | CASSEAVGTGDTGELFF | TGTGCCAGCAGTGAAGCCGTGGGGACAGGGGACACCGGGGAGCTGTTTTTT
TRBD1 | TRBJ1-5 | TRBV10-3 | - | CAISVDRAPNQPQHF | TGTGCCATCAGTGTAGACAGGGCCCCGAATCAGCCCCAGCATTTT
TRBD1 | TRBJ1-2 | TRBV5-1 | - | CASSSVTGGYGYTF | TGCGCCAGCAGCTCCGTGACAGGGGGCTATGGCTACACCTTC
- | TRBJ1-5 | TRBV18 | - | CASSPTGPLVSPQHF | TGTGCCAGCTCACCGACCGGGCCACTAGTCTCGCCCCAGCATTTT
TRBD2 | TRBJ2-7 | TRBV4-3 | - | CASSQEGRGTYEQYF | TGCGCCAGCAGCCAAGAGGGGCGGGGGACCTACGAGCAGTACTTC
TRBD2 | TRBJ2-1 | TRBV7-2 | once | CASSFRGVANNEQFF | TGTGCCAGCAGCTTCCGGGGGGTGGCGAACAATGAGCAGTTCTTC
- | TRBJ2-2 | TRBV11-3 | - | CASSSATGKLFF | TGTGCCAGCAGCTCCGCTACAGGGAAGTTGTTTTTT
- | TRBJ1-3 | TRBV4-1 | - | CASSRSIQGISGNTIYF | TGCGCCAGCAGCCGAAGCATTCAGGGTATCTCTGGAAACACCATATATTTT
- | TRBJ2-5 | TRBV19 | - | CASSGYGGGKETQYF | TGTGCCAGTAGCGGGTATGGGGGAGGAAAAGAGACCCAGTACTTC
- | TRBJ1-1 | TRBV7-9 | - | CASSSQLRDTEAFF | TGTGCCAGCAGCTCTCAACTCAGGGACACTGAAGCTTTCTTT
TRBD2 | TRBJ2-4 | TRBV5-8 | - | CASSASGGASVYF | TGTGCCAGCAGCGCTAGCGGGGGGGCGTCGGTGTACTTC
TRBD1 | TRBJ2-1 | TRBV29-1 | - | CSARGQGRNNEQFF | TGCAGCGCCAGGGGGCAGGGGCGAAACAATGAGCAGTTCTTC
TRBD1 | TRBJ1-6 | TRBV5-1 | - | CASSRSGTDYNSPLHF | TGCGCCAGCAGCCGTAGTGGGACAGACTATAATTCACCCCTCCACTTT
TRBD1 | TRBJ2-2 | TRBV4-1 | few | CASSQTSGGRTGELFF | TGCGCCAGCAGCCAAACCTCAGGGGGCCGGACCGGGGAGCTGTTTTTT
- | TRBJ2-7 | TRBV10-1 | - | CASSESSGRYEQYF | TGCGCCAGCAGTGAAAGTTCTGGCAGATACGAGCAGTACTTC
- | TRBJ1-1 | TRBV6-5 | - | CASGPGWGTEAFF | TGTGCCAGCGGGCCAGGGTGGGGCACTGAAGCTTTCTTT
TRBD1 | TRBJ2-6 | TRBV2 | - | CASRGGEGANVLTF | TGTGCCAGCAGAGGGGGCGAAGGGGCCAACGTCCTGACTTTC
TRBD1 | TRBJ2-7 | TRBV19 | - | CASSMSGTGIGEQYF | TGTGCCAGTAGTATGAGCGGGACAGGGATTGGGGAGCAGTACTTC
TRBD1 | TRBJ2-4 | TRBV7-8 | - | CASSLNQGAAKNIQYF | TGTGCCAGCAGCTTAAACCAGGGGGCTGCCAAAAACATTCAGTACTTC
- | TRBJ2-1 | TRBV19 | - | CASSNQGILAGEQFF | TGTGCCAGTAGTAACCAGGGGATCCTGGCGGGTGAGCAGTTCTTC
TRBD1 | TRBJ1-4 | TRBV6-5 | - | CASSRTGVEGKLFF | TGTGCCAGCAGCAGAACAGGGGTTGAAGGGAAACTGTTTTTT
- | TRBJ2-5 | TRBV27 | once | CASSPRGLLQETQYF | TGTGCCAGCAGCCCACGTGGACTACTCCAAGAGACCCAGTACTTC
TRBD2 | TRBJ2-7 | TRBV7-2 | - | CASSLAPRAGGGPYEQYF | TGTGCCAGCAGCTTAGCCCCCCGGGCGGGCGGGGGTCCCTACGAGCAGTACTTC
TRBD2 | TRBJ2-7 | TRBV5-4 | - | CASSLADSGGAYEQYF | TGTGCCAGCAGCTTGGCCGATAGCGGGGGGGCCTACGAGCAGTACTTC
TRBD1 | TRBJ1-2 | TRBV5-8 | - | CASSPRQGALSYGYTF | TGTGCCAGCAGCCCAAGACAGGGGGCCTTATCCTATGGCTACACCTTC
- | TRBJ1-5 | TRBV28 | - | CAVRDLKSTQHF | TGTGCCGTACGGGACTTAAAATCGACCCAGCATTTT
TRBD1 | TRBJ1-2 | TRBV9 | - | CASSPITGTGDNGYTF | TGTGCCAGCAGCCCTATTACCGGGACAGGGGATAATGGCTACACCTTC
TRBD1 | TRBJ2-2 | TRBV6-5 | - | CASSSDRGQSGELFF | TGTGCCAGCAGTTCGGACAGGGGGCAGAGCGGGGAGCTGTTTTTT
- | TRBJ2-1 | TRBV7-2 | - | CASSPRDSYNEQFF | TGTGCCAGCAGCCCGCGGGACTCCTACAATGAGCAGTTCTTC
- | TRBJ1-5 | TRBV27 | - | CASSPLGGAINQPQHF | TGTGCCAGCAGTCCCCTGGGGGGGGCCATCAATCAGCCCCAGCATTTT
- | TRBJ1-2 | TRBV6-5 | - | CASSRDRNYGYTF | TGTGCCAGCAGTCGCGACAGGAACTATGGCTACACCTTC
- | TRBJ1-3 | TRBV28 | - | CASSPYRANSGNTIYF | TGTGCCAGCAGCCCCTACAGGGCAAACTCTGGAAACACCATATATTTT
- | TRBJ1-5 | TRBV7-3 | - | CAIPPSLRSNQPQHF | TGTGCCATCCCCCCCAGCCTGCGGAGCAATCAGCCCCAGCATTTT
TRBD1 | TRBJ2-7 | TRBV29-1 | few | CSVTRDRGLEQYF | TGCAGCGTTACCCGAGACAGGGGGCTCGAGCAGTACTTC
- | TRBJ2-5 | TRBV6-1 | - | CASSRAGEETQYF | TGTGCCAGCAGTCGCGCAGGGGAAGAGACCCAGTACTTC